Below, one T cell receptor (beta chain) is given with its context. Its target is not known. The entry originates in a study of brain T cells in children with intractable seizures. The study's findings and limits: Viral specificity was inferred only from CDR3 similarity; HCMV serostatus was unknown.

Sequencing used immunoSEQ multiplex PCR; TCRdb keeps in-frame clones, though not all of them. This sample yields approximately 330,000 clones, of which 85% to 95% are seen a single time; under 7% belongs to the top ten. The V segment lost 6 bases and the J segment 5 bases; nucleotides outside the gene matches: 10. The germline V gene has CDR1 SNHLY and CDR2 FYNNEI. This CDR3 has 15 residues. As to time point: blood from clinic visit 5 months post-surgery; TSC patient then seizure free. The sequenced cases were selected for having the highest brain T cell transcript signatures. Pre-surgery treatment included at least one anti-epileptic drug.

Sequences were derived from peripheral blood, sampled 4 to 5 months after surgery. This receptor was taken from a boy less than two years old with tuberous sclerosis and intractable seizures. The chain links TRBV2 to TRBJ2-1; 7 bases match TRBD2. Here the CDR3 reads CASRTYSGTHNEQFF. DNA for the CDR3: TGTGCCAGCAGAACCTACAGCGGGACCCACAATGAGCAGTTCTTC.